This T cell receptor (beta chain) is drawn from a study of human T cells and chemical hapten exposure. Findings and caveats of the study: DPC sensitization produced no change in TCRs with frequency above 1 in 1000.

V shed 5 bases and J 4 bases; nucleotides not matched to a gene: 5. The CDR3 length is 15 residues. Germline V gene data show CDR1 as LGHNT and CDR2 as FRNRAP. TCRdb redid the calling of the 5' RACE reads with MiXCR, one entry per CDR3 protein. This table holds about 110,000 distinct CDR3 sequences, around a fifth found once. Extraction yielded total RNA from whole blood (unfractionated). Details on this clonotype: Antigen: not known.

The chain couples TRBV12-5 to TRBJ1-1, with 12 bases fitting TRBD1. The clonotype was recovered from a human donor in good health. The DNA of the CDR3 is TGTGCTAGTGGTATGGGACAGGGGGCCACCACTGAAGCTTTCTTT. This codes for CASGMGQGATTEAFF.